A single sample gave rise to the 10 T cell receptor beta chains below, sequenced in a study of vaccination and CD4 T cells after COVID-19. The sample's treatment: 10-day PBMC culture with coronavirus spike peptide pools or control peptides (ViraFEST assay). Which antigens these TCRs recognize remains unknown. Cultured CD4+ T cell DNA was sequenced using the Oncomine TCR Beta short-read assay. A single record per CDR3 protein comes from TCRdb applying MiXCR to the PCR reads. The profile shows 9,000 to 13,000 distinct CDR3 sequences, over 30% of them singletons. The starting material was CD4+ T cells from blood, cultured in vitro, obtained after SARS-CoV-2 vaccination. The receptors originated from a human donor who had recovered from COVID-19.

The chain recombines TRBV20-1 with TRBJ2-1; 9 bases map to TRBD2. The V gene end was trimmed by 6 bases and the J gene end by 3 bases; junction bases not matched to a gene: 6. From germline, CDR1 is DFQATT and CDR2 SNEGSKA (reference sequence). This CDR3 has 14 residues. The DNA for the CDR3 is TGCAGTGCCCGAGCGGGAGGCCACTACAATGAGCAGTTCTTC. Protein sequence: CSARAGGHYNEQFF.

The chain joins TRBV19 to TRBJ2-5, with 13 bases aligning to TRBD2. Germline lookup yields CDR1 LNHDA and CDR2 SQIVND (reference sequence). The V and J ends lost 5 bases and 6 bases, in that order; junction bases with no gene match: 9. This CDR3 comprises 16 residues. CDR3 nucleotides: TGTGCCAGTAGTTTCACCGGACTAGCGGGAGATAAGACCCAGTACTTC. Translation: CASSFTGLAGDKTQYF.

This clonotype appeared a few times. This rearrangement joins TRBV20-1 to TRBJ2-7; D uncertain. The CDR3 sequence is 19 residues long. Germline CDR1 reads DFQATT; CDR2 reads SNEGSKA (reference sequence). V lost 3 bases, J lost 0 bases, and 27 bases lay in between. CDR3 loop: CSARIPRTAIPENSYEQYF. For the CDR3, the DNA is TGCAGTGCTAGGATTCCCCGGACGGCTATCCCCGAGAACTCCTACGAGCAGTACTTC.

The chain combines TRBV19 with TRBJ2-4; perhaps TRBD1 as D (8 bases). The CDR3 is made up of 16 amino acids. Per germline, CDR1 LNHDA and CDR2 SQIVND (reference sequence). Trimming took 5 bases from V and 6 from J, leaving 20 bases between them. The CDR3 DNA follows: TGTGCCAGTAGTGTCAGAACAGGGGGGGGGGGAAACATTCAGTACTTC. This sequence encodes CASSVRTGGGGNIQYF.

The V call is TRBV18, the J call TRBJ1-4; D gene ambiguous. CDR1 and CDR2 from the germline V gene are KGHSH and LQKENI. The CDR3 runs to 15 residues. V lost 0 bases and J lost 7, with 12 bases in between. The CDR3 spells CASSPPAQRGEKLFF. CDR3 DNA sequence: TGTGCCAGCTCACCACCCGCTCAGCGGGGTGAAAAACTGTTTTTT.

The chain has TRBV18 and TRBJ1-6; the D is unclear. The length of the CDR3 is 13 residues. The V gene's germline CDR1 is KGHSH and CDR2 LQKENI. The V gene lost 8 bases and the J gene lost 8 bases, with 13 bases spanning the gap. The CDR3 bases are TGTGCCAGCGGTTCTATGAGCGATTCACCCCTCCACTTT. This gives the protein CASGSMSDSPLHF.

This clonotype was detected only a few times. CDR3 nucleotide sequence: TGTGCCAGCAGCTTAGCACAGGGTACCTACGAGCAGTACTTC. It codes for CASSLAQGTYEQYF. This sequence joins TRBV7-2 and TRBJ2-7; the D gene is possibly TRBD1 (6 bases). Germline CDR1 and CDR2: SGHTA and FQGNSA. V lost 0 bases and J 2 bases, leaving 8 bases between the germline ends. The CDR3 runs 14 residues. The whole variable domain, filled in from reference TRBV7-2 and TRBJ2-7, reads GAGVSQSPSNKVTEKGKDVELRCDPISGHTALYWYRQSLGQGLEFLIYFQGNSAPDKSGLPSDRFSAERTGGSVSTLTIQRTQQEDSAVYLCASSLAQGTYEQYFGPGTRLTVT.

This clonotype was counted between two and nine times. The genes are TRBV7-9 and TRBJ1-1, with 7 bases that match TRBD1. J lost 1 base, V lost 4 bases, and 6 bases had no gene match. Germline CDR1 reads SEHNR; CDR2 reads FQNEAQ (reference sequence). The CDR3 is 15 amino acids. The CDR3 bases are TGTGCCAGCAGCTCGAGACAGGGAACGAACACTGAAGCTTTCTTT. Protein product: CASSSRQGTNTEAFF.

The V call is TRBV5-4, the J call TRBJ1-2; maybe TRBD1 (6 bases). The CDR3 extends over 16 amino acids. The V and J ends lost 5 bases and 1 base respectively, with 18 bases between them. The germline CDR1 and CDR2 sequences are SGHNT and YYREEE (reference sequence). DNA for the CDR3: TGTGCCAGCAGAAATGCCTACAGGGTCCTTAACTATGGCTACACCTTC. It translates to CASRNAYRVLNYGYTF. Based on the CDR3 plus reference TRBV5-4 and TRBJ1-2, the full variable domain is ETGVTQSPTHLIKTRGQQVTLRCSSQSGHNTVSWYQQALGQGPQFIFQYYREEENGRGNFPPRFSGLQFPNYSSELNVNALELDDSALYLCASRNAYRVLNYGYTFGSGTRLTVV.

This rearrangement joins TRBV27 to TRBJ2-1; D is ambiguous. The CDR3 is 10 residues long. V was trimmed by 7 bases and J by 4 bases, leaving 2 bases between them. Germline loops: CDR1 MNHEY, CDR2 SMNVEV (reference sequence). The CDR3: CASKYNEQFF. The CDR3 nucleotides are TGTGCCAGCAAGTACAATGAGCAGTTCTTC.